What follows are 21 T cell receptor beta chains derived from one specimen sequenced in a study of OX40 agonist ivuxolimab in advanced cancers. The library was produced with the immunoSEQ multiplex PCR assay. This is the immuneACCESS table as TCRdb keeps it, with only in-frame sequences that have V and J called. A part of the clones is gone; compared with another copy, unresolved V genes explain less than half, and the rest is unexplained. This sample holds 73,000 or so clones; 92% were observed only once. In total, the top ten clones hold 10% of the sample. This specimen was CD4+ or CD8+ T cells sorted from blood, taken in a trial of the OX40 agonist ivuxolimab. Source of these receptors: an adult with an advanced solid tumor such as melanoma, head and neck, liver or kidney cancer.

The V and J genes are TRBV6-5 and TRBJ2-7; TRBD1 agrees at 8 bases. V trimming: 0 bases; J trimming: 5 bases; junction bases outside the gene matches: 9. The V gene's germline CDR1 is MNHEY and CDR2 SVGAGI. The CDR3 totals 16 residues. In DNA, the CDR3 is TGTGCCAGCAGTTACTCGACAGGGGAAAGGTGGGACGAGCAGTACTTC. This sequence encodes CASSYSTGERWDEQYF.

The J gene is TRBJ1-2, the V gene TRBV6-5; no definite D call. V shed 0 bases and J shed 7 bases, with 12 bases lying between them. The CDR3 is 14 amino acids. The V gene's germline CDR1 is MNHEY and CDR2 SVGAGI. The CDR3 DNA sequence: TGTGCCAGCAGTTACTCGGAGGGTTTTTCTGGCTACACCTTC. It specifies CASSYSEGFSGYTF.

The chain recombines TRBV6-6 with TRBJ1-4; D gene unclear. V was shortened by 10 bases and J by 7 bases, with 7 bases between the two germline ends. Per germline, CDR1 MNHNY and CDR2 SVGAGI (reference sequence). The CDR3 has 10 residues. The CDR3 DNA sequence: TGTGCCACCAGATCTGAAAAACTGTTTTTT. This codes for CATRSEKLFF.

This clone has more than one count but fewer than ten. The gene calls are TRBV5-6 and TRBJ2-7, with D possibly matching TRBD1 (5 bases). There are 14 residues in the CDR3. V was clipped by 4 bases and J by 5 bases, with 16 bases between them. CDR1 SGHDT and CDR2 YYEEEE come from the germline V gene. CDR3 residues: CASSAMATVHEQYF. The CDR3 region has the DNA TGTGCCAGCAGCGCAATGGCGACAGTTCACGAGCAGTACTTC. The entire variable domain, with the rest obtained from reference TRBV5-6 and TRBJ2-7, is as follows: DAGVTQSPTHLIKTRGQQVTLRCSPKSGHDTVSWYQQALGQGPQFIFQYYEEEERQRGNFPDRFSGHQFPNYSSELNVNALLLGDSALYLCASSAMATVHEQYFGPGTRLTVT.

This chain joins TRBV21-1 and TRBJ1-2. TRBV21-1 is a known pseudogene. CDR3 size: 15 residues. CDR3 nucleotides: TGTGCCAGCAGCAAAGCGGGCAGGGGAGGAAATGGCTACACCTTC. Encoded protein: CASSKAGRGGNGYTF.

The genes are TRBV5-1 and TRBJ2-1, with 13 bases matching TRBD2. Germline V gene lookup returns CDR1 SGHRS and CDR2 YFSETQ. The V and J ends lost 4 bases and 0 bases, in that order; junction bases with no gene match: 10. The CDR3 consists of 19 residues. The CDR3 reads CASSDGLAGAQSSYNEQFF. The CDR3 DNA is TGCGCCAGCAGCGACGGACTAGCGGGGGCTCAGAGCTCCTACAATGAGCAGTTCTTC. Combining the CDR3 with reference TRBV5-1 and TRBJ2-1 gives the whole variable domain KAGVTQTPRYLIKTRGQQVTLSCSPISGHRSVSWYQQTPGQGLQFLFEYFSETQRNKGNFPGRFSGRQFSNSRSEMNVSTLELGDSALYLCASSDGLAGAQSSYNEQFFGPGTRLTVL.

The CDR3 bases are TGTGCCAGCAGTTACCCGACAGGGGGTGGAAACACCATATATTTT. Its protein is CASSYPTGGGNTIYF. The chain uses TRBV6-5 and TRBJ1-3, with 9 bases matching TRBD1. J was trimmed by 3 bases and V by 2 bases; bases with no gene match: 2. From germline, CDR1 is MNHEY and CDR2 SVGAGI. This CDR3 region has 15 residues.

On this clone: A junction end diverges from the germline sequence, so it may reflect a read error. The rearrangement links TRBV7-8 to TRBJ2-7; D is tentatively TRBD1 or TRBD2 (7 bases each). Germline CDR1 SGHVS, CDR2 FQNEAQ. This CDR3 has 14 amino acids. The CDR3 loop is CASSARGGLDELYF. The CDR3 coding sequence is TGTGCCAGCAGCGCCAGGGGGGGCCTCGACGAGCTGTACTTC.

This chain joins TRBV27 and TRBJ2-7; TRBD1 aligns across 7 bases. Germline loops: CDR1 MNHEY, CDR2 SMNVEV (reference sequence). Trimming took 5 bases from V and 3 from J; bases not matched to a gene: 13. There are 16 residues in the CDR3. The CDR3 sequence: CASSPSVGQKYYEQYF. The CDR3 DNA reads as TGTGCCAGCAGTCCCTCCGTGGGACAGAAATACTACGAGCAGTACTTC.

The chain combines TRBV30 with TRBJ2-7; D gene uncertain. The germline V gene encodes CDR1 GTSNPN and CDR2 SVGIG (reference sequence). Trimming removed 0 bases from V and 2 bases from J, with 20 bases in between. This CDR3 is built from 17 residues. CDR3 protein: CAWSVSLGGSLPYEQYF. The DNA for the CDR3 is TGTGCCTGGAGTGTAAGTCTAGGTGGATCGCTCCCCTACGAGCAGTACTTC.

This rearrangement joins TRBV4-1 to TRBJ2-7; D unclear. The V gene lost 4 bases and the J gene lost 1 base, with 11 bases spanning the gap. Germline V gives CDR1 MGHRA, CDR2 YSYEKL. CDR3 length: 14 residues. The CDR3 DNA reads TGCGCCAGCAGCCTGTTCGGCGGTTCCTACGAGCAGTACTTC. Translating gives CASSLFGGSYEQYF.

This chain links TRBV13 with TRBJ2-2, with D perhaps matching TRBD1 (5 bases). Looked up from germline, CDR1 is PRHDT and CDR2 is FYEKMQ (reference sequence). This CDR3 has 15 residues. V lost 1 base to trimming and J lost 4 bases, with 10 bases between them. The CDR3 DNA reads TGTGCCAGCAGCTTAGATGGGGCGCCCACCGGGGAGCTGTTTTTT. The encoded protein is CASSLDGAPTGELFF.

The genes are TRBV5-1 and TRBJ2-5; no clear D. V lost 0 bases to trimming and J lost 5 bases, with 11 bases between them. Germline V gene sequence: CDR1 SGHRS, CDR2 YFSETQ. CDR3 length: 14 amino acids. The CDR3 spells CASSLAPSDETQYF. In DNA, the CDR3 is TGCGCCAGCAGCTTGGCCCCCAGTGACGAGACCCAGTACTTC. Looking up the rest from reference TRBV5-1 and TRBJ2-5 gives the full variable domain: KAGVTQTPRYLIKTRGQQVTLSCSPISGHRSVSWYQQTPGQGLQFLFEYFSETQRNKGNFPGRFSGRQFSNSRSEMNVSTLELGDSALYLCASSLAPSDETQYFGPGTRLLVL.

The J gene is TRBJ2-1, the V gene TRBV5-4, with 8 positions matching TRBD2. The CDR3 covers 18 residues. Germline-derived CDR1 and CDR2 are SGHNT and YYREEE (reference sequence). Losses at the gene ends were 4 bases for V and 4 bases for J; bases not matched to a gene: 16. CDR3 sequence: CASSPTGGGGNVYNEQFF. The CDR3 coding sequence is TGTGCCAGCAGCCCCACCGGAGGCGGGGGGAATGTTTACAATGAGCAGTTCTTC.

The chain uses TRBV13 and TRBJ2-3; 10 bases are a match to TRBD2. The germline gives CDR1 PRHDT, CDR2 FYEKMQ (reference sequence). This CDR3 comprises 15 residues. J was trimmed by 4 bases and V by 5 bases; bases with no gene match: 6. The CDR3 loop reads CASSQRGGRADTQYF. CDR3 DNA: TGTGCCAGCAGCCAGCGGGGGGGCCGAGCAGATACGCAGTATTTT.

The rearrangement joins TRBV5-1 to TRBJ2-5; perhaps TRBD2 as D (6 bases). The germline CDR1 and CDR2 sequences are SGHRS and YFSETQ. The V end lost 0 bases, the J end lost 4 bases, and 10 bases lay between the germline ends. The CDR3 sequence is 14 residues long. The CDR3 nucleotides read TGCGCCAGCAGCTTGGATCCCGGGGGAGAGACCCAGTACTTC. Translation: CASSLDPGGETQYF.

The chain joins TRBV19 to TRBJ1-1; 8 positions match TRBD1. Germline V CDR1 and CDR2: LNHDA, SQIVND (reference sequence). V trimming: 7 bases; J trimming: 3 bases; junction bases outside the gene matches: 4. The CDR3 has 13 residues. The CDR3, as DNA: TGTGCCAGTACCCTGACAGGGGACACTGAAGCTTTCTTT. Protein product: CASTLTGDTEAFF.

A single count supports this clone. The genes are TRBV9 and TRBJ2-7, with D possibly being TRBD2 (6 bases). Germline V gene sequence: CDR1 SGDLS, CDR2 YYNGEE. With 0 bases removed from V and 6 bases from J, the gap between germline ends came to 13 bases. The CDR3 totals 14 residues. Written as DNA, the CDR3 is TGTGCCAGCAGCGTAGGTGGAGGGAATCCCGAGCAGTACTTC. This encodes CASSVGGGNPEQYF.

The sample holds a few counts of this clone. Other DNA sequences from this sample encode an identical CDR3 as well. The chain couples TRBV10-3 to TRBJ1-5, with D uncertain. CDR3 length: 14 amino acids. V lost 0 bases and J lost 0, with 3 bases in between. Germline-derived CDR1 and CDR2 are ENHRY and SYGVKD. Here the CDR3 reads CAISESGSNQPQHF. For the CDR3, the DNA is TGTGCCATCAGTGAGTCAGGTAGCAATCAGCCCCAGCATTTT.

This chain links TRBV7-9 with TRBJ2-3; D ambiguous. The germline CDR1 and CDR2 sequences are SEHNR and FQNEAQ (reference sequence). This CDR3 has 14 amino acids. Trimming took off 1 base at V and 4 bases at J, with 9 bases between the two ends. The CDR3: CASSLDPFADTQYF. The CDR3 DNA follows: TGTGCCAGCAGCTTAGATCCGTTCGCAGATACGCAGTATTTT.

This CDR3 is CSARSGGGDTQYF. The CDR3 DNA sequence: TGCAGCGCCCGTAGCGGGGGTGGGGATACGCAGTATTTT. The chain is built from TRBV29-1 and TRBJ2-3; 9 nucleotides agree with TRBD2. CDR1 and CDR2 (germline): SQVTM, ANQGSEA. V gave up 7 bases and J gave up 6 bases; unmatched junction bases: 8. The CDR3 contains 13 residues.